This TCR beta chain was sequenced during a study of memory CD8 T cells in hepatitis C reinfection. This CDR3 spans 13 amino acids. V was pared by 8 bases and J by 4 bases, with 13 bases between. Germline V lookup: CDR1 MNHEY, CDR2 SMNVEV (reference sequence). Described time point: pre-reinfection, 55 to 20 weeks before reinfection detection. The sorted cells went straight to TCR sequencing with no prior in vitro expansion. Clones were read by immunoSEQ multiplex PCR, and TCRdb kept only the in-frame ones, dropping some. The sample has more than 45,000 clones; about 90% are singletons. This receptor was obtained from a young man with hepatitis C virus infection. The sample was naive CD8+ T cells sorted from blood. The V gene is TRBV27, the J gene TRBJ2-3; D perhaps matches TRBD2 (5 bases). The CDR3, as DNA: TGTGCCAGCGCCGGACTCGGTCCAGATACGCAGTATTTT. Protein: CASAGLGPDTQYF.